The next 20 T cell receptor beta chains were all read from a single sample in a study of T cell responses to AZD1222 COVID-19 vaccine. TCRdb keeps only in-frame clones here, not all; method: immunoSEQ multiplex PCR. Altogether 150,000 to 200,000 clones are present, roughly nine tenths being singletons, with the ten largest covering approximately 4%. The starting material was peripheral blood, obtained 28 days after the second dose of the MenACWY control vaccine. The receptors were gathered from an adult who received the MenACWY meningococcal vaccine as a control.

CDR3 bases: TGCGCCAGCAGCCCCCCGCGTGGGAGGGCCTACGAGCAGTACTTC. The encoded protein is CASSPPRGRAYEQYF. The chain recombines TRBV4-1 with TRBJ2-7, with 7 bases that match TRBD2. V trimming: 4 bases; J trimming: 2 bases; junction bases outside the gene matches: 8. CDR1 is MGHRA, CDR2 YSYEKL, per germline. This CDR3 is 15 amino acids long.

The V call is TRBV3-1 (or the pseudogene TRBV3-2), the J call TRBJ2-1, with no clear D. The CDR3 length is 12 residues. Germline lookup yields CDR1 LGHDT and CDR2 YNNKEL (reference sequence). V lost 3 bases and J lost 6, with 6 bases in between. The CDR3 here is CASSHSLNEQFF. The DNA for the CDR3 is TGTGCCAGCAGCCACAGTCTCAATGAGCAGTTCTTC.

The chain joins TRBV18 to TRBJ1-1; 9 nucleotides agree with TRBD1. V lost 6 bases, J lost 5 bases, and 13 bases stayed unmatched. This CDR3 spans 16 amino acids. Germline V gives CDR1 KGHSH, CDR2 LQKENI. The CDR3 is CASSPRPEGQGTEAFF. CDR3 bases: TGTGCCAGCTCTCCGCGGCCGGAGGGACAGGGAACTGAAGCTTTCTTT.

V usage is TRBV9 and J usage is TRBJ1-4, with a possible D match to TRBD1 (5 bases). CDR1 and CDR2 from the germline V gene are SGDLS and YYNGEE. The V end lost 0 bases, the J end lost 4 bases, and 7 bases lay between the germline ends. The CDR3 spans 14 residues. This chain's CDR3 is CASSVVGDNEKLFF. Written as DNA, the CDR3 is TGTGCCAGCAGCGTAGTAGGGGATAATGAAAAACTGTTTTTT.

This clone was recorded only once. V is TRBV19 and J is TRBJ2-3; 7 bases map to TRBD2. Germline V gene lookup returns CDR1 LNHDA and CDR2 SQIVND (reference sequence). This CDR3 comprises 17 residues. The junction had 14 bases not matched to a gene; V was cut back by 6 bases and J by 2 bases. CDR3 nucleotide sequence: TGTGCCAGTAGCATGGGGGGAGGGGTACATCTCACAGATACGCAGTATTTT. Encoded protein: CASSMGGGVHLTDTQYF. Drawing the rest from reference TRBV19 and TRBJ2-3, the complete variable domain is DGGITQSPKYLFRKEGQNVTLSCEQNLNHDAMYWYRQDPGQGLRLIYYSQIVNDFQKGDIAEGYSVSREKKESFPLTVTSAQKNPTAFYLCASSMGGGVHLTDTQYFGPGTRLTVL.

Here the CDR3 DNA reads TGTGCCAGCAGGGGACCTAATAATTCACCCCTCCACTTT. Its protein is CASRGPNNSPLHF. V usage is TRBV19 and J usage is TRBJ1-6, with D possibly being TRBD1 (6 bases). Trimming left V 9 bases short and J 5 bases short, with 11 bases between. The CDR3 contains 13 residues. Germline-derived CDR1 and CDR2 are LNHDA and SQIVND (reference sequence).

The chain joins TRBV10-3 to TRBJ2-1, with 11 positions matching TRBD2. V lost 1 base, J lost 5 bases, and 4 bases stayed unmatched. The CDR3 totals 16 residues. CDR1 is ENHRY and CDR2 is SYGVKD in the germline V gene. The CDR3 DNA follows: TGTGCCATCAGTGAGTTAGCGGGAGGGATCAACAATGAGCAGTTCTTC. Its translation is CAISELAGGINNEQFF.

The chain uses TRBV12-3 or TRBV12-4 and TRBJ1-1, with D hard to call. There are 13 residues in the CDR3. The germline V and J ends were trimmed by 2 bases and 4 bases, with 8 bases remaining between them. CDR3 bases: TGTGCCAGCAGTTTACCGGGATCCACTGAAGCTTTCTTT. It is translated as CASSLPGSTEAFF.

The CDR3 nucleotides are TGTGCCAGCAGCTCAACCGACGGGGGGCAGGTCAATCAGCCCCAGCATTTT. This gives the protein CASSSTDGGQVNQPQHF. This rearrangement joins TRBV9 to TRBJ1-5; a weak D match, TRBD1 (6 bases). Germline V gives CDR1 SGDLS, CDR2 YYNGEE. The CDR3 totals 17 residues. Trimming removed 4 bases from V and 3 bases from J, with 20 bases in between.

The J gene is TRBJ2-3, the V gene TRBV3-1 (or the pseudogene TRBV3-2); D remains ambiguous. This CDR3 is 16 amino acids long. Trimming shortened V by 4 bases and J by 0 bases, and 14 bases separated the two germline ends. The germline V gene has CDR1 LGHDT and CDR2 YNNKEL (reference sequence). CDR3 loop: CASSPQAVSSTDTQYF. The CDR3 DNA sequence: TGTGCCAGCAGCCCCCAGGCTGTCTCTAGCACAGATACGCAGTATTTT.

This chain connects TRBV29-1 to TRBJ2-7; 8 bases fit TRBD2. The CDR3 consists of 15 residues. The germline V gene has CDR1 SQVTM and CDR2 ANQGSEA. V shed 7 bases and J 0 bases; nucleotides not matched to a gene: 11. The chain's CDR3 is CSAGGGPQTSYEQYF. The CDR3 region has the DNA TGCAGCGCCGGGGGGGGACCCCAGACCTCCTACGAGCAGTACTTC.

The chain is built from TRBV29-1 and TRBJ2-4; D gene uncertain. The CDR3 loop spans 11 amino acids. V lost 5 bases and J 4 bases, leaving 6 bases between the germline ends. Germline V CDR1 and CDR2: SQVTM, ANQGSEA. CDR3 protein: CSVLQKNIQYF. In nucleotides, the CDR3 is TGCAGCGTTCTCCAGAAAAACATTCAGTACTTC. The whole variable domain, remainder taken from reference TRBV29-1 and TRBJ2-4, is SAVISQKPSRDICQRGTSLTIQCQVDSQVTMMFWYRQQPGQSLTLIATANQGSEATYESGFVIDKFPISRPNLTFSTLTVSNMSPEDSSIYLCSVLQKNIQYFGAGTRLSVL.

This sequence joins TRBV11-2 and TRBJ2-1; D gene unclear. Germline V lookup: CDR1 SGHAT, CDR2 FQNNGV. The ends were cut back, 4 bases at V and 10 bases at J, with 8 bases in the middle. This CDR3 is built from 11 residues. CDR3: CASSYGGEQFF. The CDR3 DNA reads TGTGCCAGCAGCTACGGTGGCGAGCAGTTCTTC.

This clone was counted between two and nine times. J is TRBJ2-3 and V is TRBV10-2; possibly TRBD1 or TRBD2 for D (6 bases each). The length of the CDR3 is 15 residues. Trimming cost V 3 bases and J 2 bases, with 12 bases left between them. In germline, CDR1 is WSHSY, CDR2 SAAADI. DNA of the CDR3: TGCGCCAGCAGTGAACGGGGGCTGGACACAGATACGCAGTATTTT. This codes for CASSERGLDTDTQYF.

This chain links TRBV5-6 with TRBJ1-4; D gene ambiguous. V was clipped by 3 bases and J by 3 bases, with 15 bases between them. The CDR3 spans 16 residues. From germline, CDR1 is SGHDT and CDR2 YYEEEE. This chain's CDR3 is CASSSGRVEANEKLFF. The CDR3, as DNA: TGTGCCAGCAGCTCTGGTCGGGTGGAAGCTAATGAAAAACTGTTTTTT.

This chain uses TRBV24-1 with TRBJ2-1; tentative D call: TRBD2 (5 bases). Germline values: CDR1 KGHDR, CDR2 SFDVKD. V shed 1 base and J shed 9 bases, with 9 bases lying between them. The CDR3 covers 13 residues. The CDR3 nucleotides are TGTGCCACCAGTGATTTCCCTAGCCCTGAGCAGTTCTTC. This encodes CATSDFPSPEQFF.

V gene TRBV4-3 combines with J gene TRBJ2-2, with 7 positions matching TRBD2. Germline V gives CDR1 LGHNA, CDR2 YSLEER. V gave up 0 bases and J gave up 4 bases; unmatched junction bases: 5. This CDR3 is built from 16 residues. The CDR3 nucleotides read TGCGCCAGCAGCCAAGATGGGCGGGAGCCCACCGGGGAGCTGTTTTTT. It specifies CASSQDGREPTGELFF.

The chain links TRBV4-2 to TRBJ2-5, with D maybe TRBD2 (5 bases). Per the germline V gene, CDR1 is LGHNA and CDR2 is YNFKEQ. V dropped 0 bases and J dropped 2 bases, with 13 bases sitting between them. The length of the CDR3 is 16 residues. The CDR3 region is CASSQESGSQQETQYF. Written as DNA, the CDR3 is TGTGCCAGCAGCCAAGAGAGCGGCTCACAGCAAGAGACCCAGTACTTC.

Here the CDR3 DNA reads TGTGCCAGCAGCTCCGGACTAAACCCTGGGGCTTTCTTT. This gives the protein CASSSGLNPGAFF. The V gene is TRBV7-9, the J gene TRBJ1-1; D ambiguous. Germline V gene data show CDR1 as SEHNR and CDR2 as FQNEAQ (reference sequence). The CDR3 length is 13 residues. Trimming took 4 bases from V and 11 from J, leaving 17 bases between them.

The CDR3 DNA reads as TGTGCCAGCAGTGCGGGACCGAACACTGAAGCTTTCTTT. Amino acids: CASSAGPNTEAFF. This chain connects TRBV6-1 to TRBJ1-1; D possibly corresponds to TRBD1 (5 bases). CDR3 length equals 13 residues. Germline CDR1 reads MNHNS; CDR2 reads SASEGT. V shed 4 bases and J shed 1 base, with 7 bases lying between them.